This is a list of T cell receptor beta chains from one sample in a study of T cell responses to AZD1222 COVID-19 vaccine. Libraries were prepared by immunoSEQ multiplex PCR; TCRdb keeps only in-frame clonotypes and omits some of them. The repertoire consists of some 120,000 clones, with 85% to 90% occurring once and the leading ten covering roughly 10%. Sample: peripheral blood, taken on day 0 of MenACWY control vaccination. All receptors derive from an adult in good health. The CDR3 runs from the conserved cysteine through the conserved F or W. A D gene is named only where the DNA matches it firmly.

>-|TRBJ1-2|12|TRBV5-6
CASSSGQADYTF
>-|TRBJ1-2|13|TRBV7-2
CASSPSPSSGYTF
>-|TRBJ1-4|15|TRBV29-1
CSVDLPGRRGEKLFF
>-|TRBJ1-6|16|TRBV5-5
CASSTDLGRRISPLHF
>-|TRBJ1-5|15|TRBV7-6
CASSLATDSNQPQHF
>-|TRBJ2-3|16|TRBV7-9
CASSDGAVPSTDTQYF
>-|TRBJ1-4|19|TRBV7-2
CASSESAPAGEFGDEKLFF
>TRBD1|TRBJ2-1|14|TRBV27
CASSLRGGHNEQFF
>-|TRBJ2-7|16|TRBV11-2
CASSPYGTPTTYEQYF
>TRBD2|TRBJ2-3|16|TRBV10-1
CASSKGTSGSTDTQYF